This T cell receptor (beta chain) came from a study of early T cells in non-severe SARS-CoV-2 infection. Study-wide context: Sequencing was performed on bulk RNA from unsorted whole blood, leaving chains unpaired.

Individual cDNA molecules were tagged with unique molecular identifiers. TCRdb re-called the 5' RACE reads through MiXCR, storing one row per CDR3 protein. This sample has tens of thousands of distinct CDR3 sequences; around 15% occur once, and the top ten carry about 6%. The sample consisted of whole blood. The sequence came from an adult who was a healthcare worker with PCR-confirmed SARS-CoV-2 infection or an uninfected control (not recorded which).

The CDR3, as DNA: TGTGCCAGCAGCGAACAGGACAGGATTTATAGCAATCAGCCCCAGCATTTT. It encodes CASSEQDRIYSNQPQHF. This rearrangement joins TRBV4-2 to TRBJ1-5; 7 bases line up with TRBD1. In germline, CDR1 is LGHNA, CDR2 YNFKEQ. CDR3 size: 17 residues. Germline trimming cut 5 bases from V and 0 bases from J; bases unmatched to any gene: 10.